This T cell receptor beta chain is drawn from a study of sequential checkpoint blockade in melanoma. Sequencing used immunoSEQ multiplex PCR; TCRdb keeps in-frame clones, though not all of them. The sample holds about 21,000 clones, under 85% seen once. V lost 3 bases to trimming and J lost 4 bases, with 15 bases between them. Germline V lookup: CDR1 SGHVS, CDR2 FQNEAQ. This CDR3 is built from 15 residues. This clone showed up just a few times. Treatment meaning: randomized to nivolumab then ipilimumab (arm A) or the reverse (arm B). J is TRBJ1-2 and V is TRBV7-8; no clear D gene. The starting material was CD8+ T cells sorted from blood (inferred from file names), obtained from a patient given nivolumab and ipilimumab in sequence. The TCR was taken from a human donor with melanoma. Here the CDR3 reads CASSFEVLPGYGYTF. DNA for the CDR3: TGTGCCAGCAGCTTTGAAGTCTTACCCGGCTATGGCTACACCTTC.